The 14 T cell receptor beta chains presented below share a single source sample, sequenced in a study of T cell changes during pregnancy in multiple sclerosis. Sequencing used immunoSEQ multiplex PCR; TCRdb keeps in-frame clones, though not all of them. This sample has tens of thousands of clones, with approximately 90% found just once. Sequenced here: CD8+ T cells from peripheral blood mononuclear cells, sampled before pregnancy. The receptor set was obtained from a female donor with multiple sclerosis, enrolled in a pregnancy study.

V and J are TRBV27 and TRBJ1-2; D uncertain. V was pared by 3 bases and J by 3 bases, with 8 bases between. The CDR3 spans 13 residues. The germline CDR1 and CDR2 sequences are MNHEY and SMNVEV (reference sequence). CDR3 coding DNA: TGTGCCAGCAGTTTTTCCTACGACTATGGCTACACCTTC. Its protein is CASSFSYDYGYTF.

The chain uses TRBV27 and TRBJ2-3; 8 bases align to TRBD1. The CDR3 has 18 amino acids. Trimming removed 7 bases from V and 4 bases from J; junction bases left unmatched: 19. Germline lookup yields CDR1 MNHEY and CDR2 SMNVEV (reference sequence). For the CDR3, the DNA is TGTGCCAGCACCCGACCTGGGACAGGCCTTACTTATTCAGATACGCAGTATTTT. Amino acid sequence: CASTRPGTGLTYSDTQYF.

The rearrangement uses TRBV27 and TRBJ2-1, with TRBD1 matching 10 bases. This CDR3 is built from 15 residues. In germline, CDR1 is MNHEY, CDR2 SMNVEV (reference sequence). J gave up 6 bases and V 5 bases, and 7 bases lay outside the gene matches. This CDR3 is CASSRPGTGANEQFF. The CDR3 coding sequence is TGTGCCAGCAGTAGGCCCGGGACAGGGGCCAATGAGCAGTTCTTC.

In nucleotides, the CDR3 is TGTGCCAGCAGCGTCAGGGTTTACAATGAGCAGTTCTTC. Its protein product is CASSVRVYNEQFF. The chain combines TRBV7-6 with TRBJ2-1, with a tentative D call TRBD1 (5 bases). Looked up from germline, CDR1 is SGHVS and CDR2 is FNYEAQ. The CDR3 has 13 amino acids. The V gene lost 5 bases and the J gene lost 4 bases, with 9 bases spanning the gap.

The chain couples TRBV9 to TRBJ2-3; no clear D gene. Germline V gene sequence: CDR1 SGDLS, CDR2 YYNGEE. The CDR3 consists of 14 residues. The V and J ends lost 2 bases and 2 bases respectively, with 9 bases between them. CDR3 sequence reads: CASSVHPTTDTQYF. In DNA, the CDR3 is TGTGCCAGCAGCGTTCACCCTACCACAGATACGCAGTATTTT.

The chain couples TRBV6-6 to TRBJ2-5, with no clear D. V lost 4 bases, J lost 3 bases, and 6 bases lay in between. CDR3 length: 12 amino acids. Germline values: CDR1 MNHNY, CDR2 SVGAGI (reference sequence). The CDR3 spells CASSSVEETQYF. Here the CDR3 DNA reads TGTGCCAGCAGTTCCGTAGAAGAGACCCAGTACTTC.

The chain uses TRBV7-3 and TRBJ2-7; 12 nucleotides agree with TRBD2. With V trimmed by 3 bases and J by 3 bases, 6 bases remained unmatched. The CDR3 is 16 residues long. Germline CDR1 and CDR2: SGHTA and FQGTGA. This CDR3 is CASSLELAGGNYEQYF. The CDR3, as DNA: TGTGCCAGCAGCTTGGAACTAGCGGGAGGTAACTACGAGCAGTACTTC.

This chain joins TRBV25-1 and TRBJ2-1; TRBD1 might be the D (6 bases). From germline, CDR1 is MGHDK and CDR2 SYGVNS. The V and J ends lost 2 bases and 2 bases respectively, with 10 bases between them. This CDR3 spans 15 amino acids. As DNA, the CDR3 is TGTGCCAGCAGTGAAACTGGGGGCCCCTACAATGAGCAGTTCTTC. It translates to CASSETGGPYNEQFF.

The V call is TRBV11-1, the J call TRBJ2-1; 7 bases match TRBD1. This CDR3 has 15 residues. Germline CDR1 and CDR2: SGHAT and FQDESV (reference sequence). The V and J ends lost 6 bases and 4 bases, in that order; junction bases with no gene match: 9. The CDR3 here is CASRADRVKYNEQFF. The CDR3 bases are TGTGCCAGCAGAGCTGACAGGGTGAAGTACAATGAGCAGTTCTTC.

The chain employs TRBV5-4 and TRBJ1-3; D unresolved. The germline V gene encodes CDR1 SGHNT and CDR2 YYREEE (reference sequence). The CDR3 length is 16 residues. V shed 4 bases and J shed 4 bases, with 18 bases lying between them. CDR3 DNA: TGTGCCAGCAGCGGAAGCGGCTTCGCGGGGGGAAACACCATATATTTT. Protein sequence: CASSGSGFAGGNTIYF.

V usage is TRBV6-5 and J usage is TRBJ1-1; the D gene is possibly TRBD1 (5 bases). CDR3 length equals 13 residues. The V end was cut by 2 bases, the J end by 5 bases, with 9 bases between. Looked up from germline, CDR1 is MNHEY and CDR2 is SVGAGI. For the CDR3, the DNA is TGTGCCAGCAGTTACGGGGCTAGGACTGAAGCTTTCTTT. It specifies CASSYGARTEAFF.

This chain joins TRBV27 and TRBJ2-7, with D tentatively TRBD2 (6 bases). Trimming removed 5 bases from V and 5 bases from J, with 10 bases in between. The CDR3 is 12 residues long. The V gene's germline CDR1 is MNHEY and CDR2 SMNVEV (reference sequence). The DNA for the CDR3 is TGTGCCAGCAGTGGAGGGGTCCACGAGCAGTACTTC. Protein product: CASSGGVHEQYF.

This chain links TRBV27 with TRBJ2-5; TRBD2 matches 8 bases. This CDR3 has 16 amino acids. J lost 5 bases, V lost 2 bases, and 10 bases had no gene match. Germline assignment: CDR1 MNHEY and CDR2 SMNVEV (reference sequence). CDR3 residues: CASSLTLAGIVETQYF. CDR3 DNA sequence: TGTGCCAGCAGTTTAACCTTAGCGGGAATAGTGGAGACCCAGTACTTC.

V and J are TRBV5-1 and TRBJ2-3; TRBD2 is a possible D gene (5 bases). This CDR3 has 17 amino acids. Trimming cost V 4 bases and J 7 bases, with 25 bases left between them. In germline, CDR1 is SGHRS, CDR2 YFSETQ. The CDR3 nucleotides are TGCGCCAGCAGCCCGTCTACTAGGGAGAGACCTCCCTATACGCAGTATTTT. Its protein is CASSPSTRERPPYTQYF.